This TCR beta chain was identified in a study of T cells after yellow fever vaccination. Study-wide results and limits: Booster samples showed a return of most primary-vaccination clones (roughly 96% CD4, roughly 85% CD8).

Production of TCR cDNA was by 5'RACE template switching, which also added a universal primer site and UMIs. Each CDR3 protein gets one entry after TCRdb re-called the 5' RACE reads with MiXCR. The profile covers just under 600,000 distinct CDR3 sequences, with approximately 12% appearing a single time and over 12% taken by the ten largest. About this clonotype: Its antigen is unknown.

Sequenced material: PBMCs, taken on the day of the yellow fever booster vaccination. The clonotype originates from a man under 40 who received the YFV17D yellow fever vaccine.

CDR3 nucleotide sequence: TGTGCCAGCAGCGTAGATAGCACCACCCCCCCTGAGCAGTTCTTC. It codes for CASSVDSTTPPEQFF. This chain joins TRBV9 and TRBJ2-1; D not certain. This CDR3 has 15 residues. The V and J ends lost 0 bases and 9 bases respectively, with 16 bases between them. Germline CDR1 and CDR2: SGDLS and YYNGEE.